Each of the 20 T cell receptor beta chains below was sequenced from the same sample in a study of blood T cells in healthy people across ages. A second PCR, run for 7 to 11 cycles, used a sample-barcoded 5' primer plus a J-beta primer mix. Each CDR3 protein is one row after TCRdb ran MiXCR on the 5' RACE reads. The table includes some 710,000 distinct CDR3 sequences, less than 60% detected once. The sequenced sample was blood. The source of these receptors is a man older than 75 in good health.

This clonotype was detected many times. This chain links TRBV11-1 with TRBJ2-5, with D possibly matching TRBD1 (6 bases). Trimming took off 4 bases at V and 5 bases at J, with 11 bases between the two ends. Germline V CDR1 and CDR2: SGHAT, FQDESV (reference sequence). This CDR3 comprises 13 residues. The CDR3 sequence is CASSSRDMETQYF. The CDR3 region has the DNA TGTGCCAGCAGCTCCCGGGACATGGAGACCCAGTACTTC.

A few counts support this clonotype. The chain links TRBV7-8 to TRBJ2-3, with 7 positions matching TRBD2. Trimming at V came to 4 bases and at J to 4 bases, leaving 8 bases not matched to a gene. The CDR3 has 15 residues. Germline values: CDR1 SGHVS, CDR2 FQNEAQ. The CDR3 DNA follows: TGTGCCAGCAGCTCCGCGGGAGATCAGGCAGATACGCAGTATTTT. This sequence encodes CASSSAGDQADTQYF.

This clonotype was counted many times. The V and J genes are TRBV7-2 and TRBJ1-2, with 7 positions matching TRBD1. Trimming removed 4 bases from V and 2 bases from J; junction bases left unmatched: 7. CDR1 and CDR2 (germline): SGHTA, FQGNSA. CDR3 length: 15 residues. CDR3 DNA: TGTGCCAGCAGCTATTCGGGACAGACAAACTATGGCTACACCTTC. Protein sequence: CASSYSGQTNYGYTF. Complete variable domain (other parts from reference TRBV7-2 and TRBJ1-2): GAGVSQSPSNKVTEKGKDVELRCDPISGHTALYWYRQSLGQGLEFLIYFQGNSAPDKSGLPSDRFSAERTGGSVSTLTIQRTQQEDSAVYLCASSYSGQTNYGYTFGSGTRLTVV.

The chain combines TRBV7-3 with TRBJ2-3; 7 bases are shared with TRBD1. V lost 2 bases and J lost 4; bases outside the gene matches: 3. The CDR3 contains 14 residues. The germline V gene encodes CDR1 SGHTA and CDR2 FQGTGA. The CDR3 bases are TGTGCCAGCAGCTTATTAGGGGGCTCAGATACGCAGTATTTT. It specifies CASSLLGGSDTQYF.

The rearrangement joins TRBV6-2 or TRBV6-3 to TRBJ2-1; D gene ambiguous. The germline V gene has CDR1 MNHEY and CDR2 SVGEGT. Trimming shortened V by 8 bases and J by 6 bases, and 14 bases separated the two germline ends. The CDR3 is made up of 13 amino acids. The CDR3 region has the DNA TGTGCCAGCGACATGTCGGGTCTCAATGAGCAGTTCTTC. Its protein is CASDMSGLNEQFF.

The chain carries TRBV12-3 or TRBV12-4 and TRBJ2-5; D may be TRBD2 (5 bases). TRBJ2-7 matches the DNA end more closely, so the J call is doubtful. This CDR3 region has 13 residues. Here the CDR3 reads CASSVGLNYEQYF. The CDR3 DNA reads as TGTGCCAGCAGTGTAGGACTGAACTACGAGCAGTACTTC.

This clonotype has only a few counts. The rearrangement uses TRBV13 and TRBJ1-1, with a possible D match to TRBD1 (6 bases). Germline V gives CDR1 PRHDT, CDR2 FYEKMQ (reference sequence). Trimming pared 5 bases from V and 6 bases from J, leaving 10 bases between. CDR3 length: 12 residues. DNA for the CDR3: TGTGCCAGCAGCATACAGGGTCCTGAAGCTTTCTTT. As protein: CASSIQGPEAFF.

This clonotype came up many times. The CDR3 loop is CASSPRDRGSYEQYF. The CDR3 coding sequence is TGTGCCAGCAGCCCCCGGGACAGGGGCTCCTACGAGCAGTACTTC. The chain uses TRBV11-1 and TRBJ2-7; 10 nucleotides match TRBD1. This CDR3 is 15 amino acids long. Germline assignment: CDR1 SGHAT and CDR2 FQDESV (reference sequence). Trimming at V came to 5 bases and at J to 0 bases, leaving 4 bases not matched to a gene.

This clonotype was counted ten times or more. The gene calls are TRBV29-1 and TRBJ1-1, with a weak D call TRBD1 (6 bases). Germline V gene sequence: CDR1 SQVTM, CDR2 ANQGSEA. Trimming took 7 bases from V and 3 from J, leaving 15 bases between them. The CDR3 is made up of 13 amino acids. CDR3 sequence: CSADADRDTEAFF. In nucleotides, the CDR3 is TGCAGCGCCGATGCGGACAGAGACACTGAAGCTTTCTTT.

This clonotype was detected a few times. V usage is TRBV5-1 and J usage is TRBJ2-1, with D perhaps matching TRBD1 (5 bases). Germline loops: CDR1 SGHRS, CDR2 YFSETQ. This CDR3 is built from 15 residues. Trimming took off 6 bases at V and 0 bases at J, with 13 bases between the two ends. CDR3 loop: CASIAPDSSYNEQFF. Here the CDR3 DNA reads TGCGCCAGCATAGCTCCAGACAGCTCCTACAATGAGCAGTTCTTC.

The rearrangement joins TRBV24-1 to TRBJ2-2, with 8 positions matching TRBD1. The CDR3 covers 15 residues. Germline CDR1 reads KGHDR; CDR2 reads SFDVKD. J gave up 3 bases and V 9 bases, and 8 bases lay outside the gene matches. The CDR3 spells CATGQQGVYTGELFF. The CDR3 DNA is TGTGCCACCGGTCAACAGGGGGTCTACACCGGGGAGCTGTTTTTT.

CDR3 region: CASNVAGGEETQYF. CDR3 coding DNA: TGTGCCAGCAACGTCGCTGGGGGCGAAGAGACCCAGTACTTC. V usage is TRBV7-2 and J usage is TRBJ2-5; tentatively, D is TRBD1 (6 bases). The V end was cut by 7 bases, the J end by 3 bases, with 15 bases between. CDR3 length equals 14 residues. Germline-derived CDR1 and CDR2 are SGHTA and FQGNSA.

J is TRBJ1-2 and V is TRBV7-2; D not certain. This CDR3 region has 12 residues. Trimming pared 4 bases from V and 4 bases from J, leaving 7 bases between. Germline CDR1 and CDR2: SGHTA and FQGNSA. As DNA, the CDR3 is TGTGCCAGCAGCTCAAACGGCTATGGCTACACCTTC. Translated: CASSSNGYGYTF.

The rearrangement joins TRBV20-1 to TRBJ2-7; 16 nucleotides match TRBD2. The CDR3 spans 15 residues. Trimming removed 5 bases from V and 6 bases from J; junction bases left unmatched: 7. The germline V gene has CDR1 DFQATT and CDR2 SNEGSKA (reference sequence). The CDR3 loop is CSASGLAGGPGEQYF. In DNA, the CDR3 is TGCAGTGCTTCGGGACTAGCGGGAGGGCCCGGCGAGCAGTACTTC.

V gene TRBV4-2 combines with J gene TRBJ1-1; D gene unclear. V was clipped by 0 bases and J by 0 bases, with 14 bases between them. The V gene's germline CDR1 is LGHNA and CDR2 YNFKEQ. The length of the CDR3 is 17 residues. The chain's CDR3 is CASSQDLTGIMNTEAFF. CDR3 coding DNA: TGTGCCAGCAGCCAAGATCTGACGGGTATAATGAACACTGAAGCTTTCTTT.

CDR3 DNA sequence: TGTGCCAGCAGCATCGGGACAGGGGGACTCCACACTGAAGCTTTCTTT. Amino acids: CASSIGTGGLHTEAFF. J is TRBJ1-1 and V is TRBV9, with 11 bases lining up with TRBD1. After removal of 4 bases from V and 3 bases from J, the junction contained 8 bases not matched to a gene. Germline lookup yields CDR1 SGDLS and CDR2 YYNGEE. The CDR3 length is 16 residues.

V is TRBV12-3 or TRBV12-4 and J is TRBJ2-2; the D gene is possibly TRBD1 (5 bases). The CDR3 is made up of 15 amino acids. V was shortened by 2 bases and J by 0 bases, with 7 bases between the two germline ends. DNA for the CDR3: TGTGCCAGCAGTTTAAAGGGGACGAACACCGGGGAGCTGTTTTTT. It translates to CASSLKGTNTGELFF.

The rearrangement links TRBV7-2 to TRBJ2-1; possible D gene TRBD1, 6 bases. CDR3 size: 15 residues. Looked up from germline, CDR1 is SGHTA and CDR2 is FQGNSA. The V end was cut by 4 bases, the J end by 0 bases, with 10 bases between. The CDR3 region has the DNA TGTGCCAGCAGCTCTCGGACAGTCTCCTACAATGAGCAGTTCTTC. This translates into CASSSRTVSYNEQFF.

This clonotype was seen a handful of times. The chain links TRBV20-1 to TRBJ1-2, with 9 bases that match TRBD1. V shed 6 bases and J 8 bases; nucleotides not matched to a gene: 13. The CDR3 totals 14 residues. Germline lookup yields CDR1 DFQATT and CDR2 SNEGSKA (reference sequence). CDR3 sequence: CSAVTGGAFGGYTF. The CDR3, as DNA: TGCAGTGCGGTAACAGGGGGCGCTTTTGGCGGCTACACCTTC.

This clonotype was observed a handful of times. This sequence joins TRBV11-1 and TRBJ2-7, with a possible D match to TRBD1 (6 bases). Germline CDR1 SGHAT, CDR2 FQDESV (reference sequence). This CDR3 is built from 12 residues. With 8 bases removed from V and 2 bases from J, the gap between germline ends came to 10 bases. In nucleotides, the CDR3 is TGTGCCAGCGGACAGACAACCTACGAGCAGTACTTC. Translation: CASGQTTYEQYF. Looking up the rest from reference TRBV11-1 and TRBJ2-7 gives the full variable domain: EAEVAQSPRYKITEKSQAVAFWCDPISGHATLYWYRQILGQGPELLVQFQDESVVDDSQLPKDRFSAERLKGVDSTLKIQPAELGDSAMYLCASGQTTYEQYFGPGTRLTVT.